This TCR beta chain was sequenced in a study of cytomegalovirus exposure and HLA in healthy donors. PCR used 60 Vbeta primers and 13 Jbeta primers. TCRdb keeps only in-frame clones here, not all; method: immunoSEQ multiplex PCR. The sample contains approximately 190,000 clones, approximately 70% of which appear only once. As regards this clone: Its matching antigen is unknown.

Study results and caveats: Later analysis demonstrated an association between a missense DCLRE1C variant and TCR beta V- and J-gene trimming. In an earlier analysis, in roughly 580 donors, most V segments appeared productive either ~87% or ~30% of the time. Confirmation in vitro established that a few CMV-associated chains were specific for CMV antigens. HLA alleles showed associations with 15,000 to 20,000 TCR beta sequences in a later analysis, at a 0.05 false discovery rate.

The sequence derives from a man aged 40-55 years in good health and CMV-seropositive. Input material: PBMCs.

CDR3 sequence: CATSRPFSSYEQYF. The CDR3 DNA reads as TGTGCCACCAGCAGACCCTTTAGCTCCTACGAGCAGTACTTC. The gene calls are TRBV15 and TRBJ2-5, with D hard to call. The end of the DNA fits TRBJ2-7 better, so the J call may be wrong. From germline, CDR1 is LNHNV and CDR2 YYDKDF (reference sequence). The CDR3 is made up of 14 amino acids.